A single sample is the source of the 10 T cell receptor beta chains below, sequenced in a study of spatial heterogeneity in lung cancer (dated 2019 in TCRdb). Overall results and qualifications from the work: The tumor nonsynonymous mutation count correlated with the number of expanded intratumoral alpha and beta TCRs.

The antigens of these receptors remain unknown. Receptor amplification or capture employed 5' RACE. The data were produced on a NextSeq 500. TCRdb reran the public reads through fastp at Q25 and MiXCR, keeping productive beta chains. Merged by CDR3 protein, the rows form single entries marked with the most common genes and DNA. The sample table shows around 11,000 distinct CDR3 sequences, and 7.9% are seen once. Roughly a fifth of the sample is held by the ten biggest clonotypes. Taken with the paper, the label for time point translates to: sample taken at primary tumor resection. The sequencing used lung tumor tissue, collected at surgery. These receptors came from a female donor with early-stage non-small cell lung cancer.

This clonotype has a handful of counts. The chain employs TRBV28 and TRBJ2-5; 8 nucleotides agree with TRBD1. The CDR3 contains 15 residues. The germline CDR1 and CDR2 sequences are MDHEN and SYDVKM. The trim removed 6 bases at V and 0 bases at J, leaving 6 bases unmatched. CDR3 sequence: CASRTGTGYQETQYF. The CDR3 nucleotides are TGTGCCAGCAGGACCGGGACAGGATACCAAGAGACCCAGTACTTC.

This clonotype qualifies as medium-sized (0.01 to 0.1%). The J gene is TRBJ2-3, the V gene TRBV10-3; D is undetermined. CDR3 length equals 13 residues. The V gene lost 3 bases and the J gene lost 6 bases, with 10 bases spanning the gap. Germline V gene lookup returns CDR1 ENHRY and CDR2 SYGVKD. CDR3 region: CAISDGRWDTQYF. The CDR3 nucleotides are TGTGCCATCAGTGACGGGCGGTGGGATACGCAGTATTTT.

This clonotype counts as medium-sized. The V call is TRBV6-2 or TRBV6-3, the J call TRBJ1-2, with D possibly matching TRBD1 (5 bases). This CDR3 has 14 residues. CDR1 is MNHEY, CDR2 SVGEGT, per germline. Trimming removed 5 bases at V and 4 bases at J, with 14 bases between. CDR3 sequence (DNA): TGTGCCAGCAGTCCACTCGGGGGGTTCTATGGCTACACCTTC. Its translation is CASSPLGGFYGYTF.

This clonotype was seen more than once but under ten times. The rearrangement uses TRBV7-3 and TRBJ2-7; 7 bases are a match to TRBD1. CDR1 is SGHTA and CDR2 is FQGTGA in the germline V gene. V dropped 5 bases and J dropped 2; count of bases not matched to a gene: 6. This CDR3 is 14 amino acids long. DNA of the CDR3: TGTGCCAGCAGCCGGACAGGCGCCACCTACGAGCAGTACTTC. It specifies CASSRTGATYEQYF.

This clonotype is medium-sized (0.01 to 0.1%). The chain employs TRBV20-1 and TRBJ1-1; 10 bases fit TRBD1. The ends lost 6 bases at V and 5 bases at J; junction bases unmatched: 6. The CDR3 sequence is 13 residues long. Germline-derived CDR1 and CDR2 are DFQATT and SNEGSKA (reference sequence). CDR3 loop: CSASRQGATEAFF. CDR3 in DNA: TGCAGTGCCTCCCGACAGGGGGCTACTGAAGCTTTCTTT.

In this sample, this clonotype turned up many times. This chain connects TRBV7-2 to TRBJ1-1; D uncertain. The germline V gene has CDR1 SGHTA and CDR2 FQGNSA. The V end was cut by 7 bases, the J end by 1 base, with 7 bases between. This CDR3 has 12 amino acids. CDR3 nucleotide sequence: TGTGCCAGCATGTTGGCGAACACTGAAGCTTTCTTT. It codes for CASMLANTEAFF.

Only a few counts were recorded for this clonotype. The chain recombines TRBV7-3 with TRBJ1-4, with D possibly TRBD1 on 5 matching bases. Germline-derived CDR1 and CDR2 are SGHTA and FQGTGA. V lost 8 bases to trimming and J lost 8 bases, with 18 bases between them. The CDR3 has 14 amino acids. The CDR3 DNA follows: TGTGCCAGCGGGGACCAGGGAGAAGAGGAAAAACTGTTTTTT. Translated: CASGDQGEEEKLFF.

Within the sample, this clonotype is medium-sized. This rearrangement joins TRBV10-3 to TRBJ1-2; D is ambiguous. This CDR3 has 11 amino acids. The V and J ends lost 7 bases and 6 bases respectively, with 9 bases between them. Germline CDR1 ENHRY, CDR2 SYGVKD. Here the CDR3 reads CAITNSHGYTF. The CDR3 coding sequence is TGTGCCATCACCAATAGCCATGGCTACACCTTC.

This clonotype has more than one count but fewer than ten. This chain uses TRBV3-1 with TRBJ1-1; no reliable D call. The CDR3 is 13 residues long. Between the trimmed V and J ends, which lost 4 bases and 2 bases, there was a span of 8 bases. Germline CDR1 and CDR2: LGHDT and YNNKEL (reference sequence). CDR3 DNA: TGTGCCAGCAGCCCCGGAATAAACACTGAAGCTTTCTTT. Protein: CASSPGINTEAFF.

In this sample, this clonotype turned up many times. The J gene is TRBJ2-5, the V gene TRBV2; possible D gene TRBD2, 5 bases. V gave up 8 bases and J gave up 5 bases, with 21 bases separating them. CDR3 length equals 15 residues. The germline V gene has CDR1 SNHLY and CDR2 FYNNEI. CDR3 DNA sequence: TGTGCCAGCTCGCCGTGGACTTCCCGGGGTGAGACCCAGTACTTC. It translates to CASSPWTSRGETQYF. Drawing the rest from reference TRBV2 and TRBJ2-5, the complete variable domain is EPEVTQTPSHQVTQMGQEVILRCVPISNHLYFYWYRQILGQKVEFLVSFYNNEISEKSEIFDDQFSVERPDGSNFTLKIRSTKLEDSAMYFCASSPWTSRGETQYFGPGTRLLVL.